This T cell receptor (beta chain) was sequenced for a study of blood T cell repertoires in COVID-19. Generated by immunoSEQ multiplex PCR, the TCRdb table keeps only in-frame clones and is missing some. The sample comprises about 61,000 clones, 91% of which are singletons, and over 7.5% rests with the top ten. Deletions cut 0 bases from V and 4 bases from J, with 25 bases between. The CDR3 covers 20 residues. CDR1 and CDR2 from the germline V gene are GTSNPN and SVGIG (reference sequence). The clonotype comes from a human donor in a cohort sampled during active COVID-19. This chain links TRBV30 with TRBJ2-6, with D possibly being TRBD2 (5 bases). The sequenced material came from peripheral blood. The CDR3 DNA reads TGTGCCTGGAGTGTACTAGTAGGTCGGGGAAAACCCCCCGGGGCCAACGTCCTGACTTTC. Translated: CAWSVLVGRGKPPGANVLTF.